This entry is about one T cell receptor beta chain. The antigen is undetermined. The CDR3 length is 16 residues. Trimming at V came to 4 bases and at J to 4 bases, leaving 13 bases not matched to a gene. Germline V gives CDR1 GTSNPN, CDR2 SVGIG (reference sequence). This entry comes from a study of Tregs in tolerant kidney transplant recipients. General study points: The small number of patients limits these findings pending further validation.

TCRdb keeps only in-frame clones here, not all; method: immunoSEQ multiplex PCR. The sample has some 66,000 clones; 92% are singletons. Unstimulated regulatory T cells (CD4+CD25+CD127-), CD4+CD25- non-regulatory cells, CD4 and CD8 cells were FACS-sorted from thawed PBMCs. V gene TRBV30 combines with J gene TRBJ1-2; TRBD1 agrees at 9 bases. Specimen: CD8+ T cells from blood, collected before the transplant. The receptor's source is a human donor who received a combined kidney and bone marrow transplant. The DNA for the CDR3 is TGTGCCTGGATTCCGGGACAGGGAACCAGAATCTATGGCTACACCTTC. Translating it yields CAWIPGQGTRIYGYTF.